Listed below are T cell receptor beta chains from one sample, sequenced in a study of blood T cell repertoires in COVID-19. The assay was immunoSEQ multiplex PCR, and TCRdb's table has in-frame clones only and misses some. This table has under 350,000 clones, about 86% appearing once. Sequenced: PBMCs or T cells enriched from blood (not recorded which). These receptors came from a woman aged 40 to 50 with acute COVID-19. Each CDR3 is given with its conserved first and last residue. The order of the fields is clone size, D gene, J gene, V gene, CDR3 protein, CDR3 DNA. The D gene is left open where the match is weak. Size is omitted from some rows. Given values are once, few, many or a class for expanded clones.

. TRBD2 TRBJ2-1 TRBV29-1 CSVTGTTVNEQFF TGCAGCGTCACCGGGACTACCGTCAATGAGCAGTTCTTC
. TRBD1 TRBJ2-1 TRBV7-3 CASSLRGGWDRVNEQFF TGTGCCAGCAGCTTAAGGGGTGGTTGGGACAGGGTAAATGAGCAGTTCTTC
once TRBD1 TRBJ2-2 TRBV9 CASSVRGQGLTGELFF TGTGCCAGCAGCGTCCGGGGACAGGGTTTAACCGGGGAGCTGTTTTTT
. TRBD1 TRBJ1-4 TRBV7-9 CASSSTSGGNWEKLFF TGTGCCAGCAGCTCTACTTCAGGGGGCAACTGGGAAAAACTGTTTTTT
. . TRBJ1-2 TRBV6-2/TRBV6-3 CASSQGHTNGYTF TGTGCCAGCAGCCAGGGACATACGAATGGCTACACCTTC
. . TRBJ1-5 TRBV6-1 CASSEAAGNSNQPQHF TGTGCCAGCAGTGAAGCGGCGGGGAATAGCAATCAGCCCCAGCATTTT
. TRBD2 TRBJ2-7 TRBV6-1 CASSETSGSGGSIEQYF TGTGCCAGCAGTGAAACGTCTGGTAGCGGGGGGTCCATAGAGCAGTACTTC
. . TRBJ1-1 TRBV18 CASSPAVGRVEAFF TGTGCCAGCTCACCTGCAGTAGGCAGGGTTGAAGCTTTCTTT
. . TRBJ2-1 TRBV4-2 CASSPEAGLYNEQFF TGTGCCAGCAGCCCCGAGGCGGGGCTGTACAATGAGCAGTTCTTC
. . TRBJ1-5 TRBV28 CASRATGSAEPQHF TGTGCCAGCAGAGCAACAGGGTCCGCGGAGCCCCAGCATTTT
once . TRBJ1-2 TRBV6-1 CASSDLSTPRDYGYTF TGTGCCAGCAGTGACCTCTCGACACCCAGAGACTATGGCTACACCTTC
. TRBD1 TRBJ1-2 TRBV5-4 CASSHGQARGYTF TGTGCCAGCAGCCACGGACAGGCACGTGGCTACACCTTC
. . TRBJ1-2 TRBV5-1 CASSSDGLVNYGYTF TGCGCCAGCAGCTCTGACGGACTGGTGAACTATGGCTACACCTTC
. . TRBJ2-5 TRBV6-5 CASSSSSGMVGETQYF TGTGCCAGCAGTTCCAGCTCAGGGATGGTGGGGGAGACCCAGTACTTC
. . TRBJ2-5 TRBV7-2 CASSLGQPTGTQYF TGTGCCAGCAGCTTAGGACAGCCTACGGGGACCCAGTACTTC
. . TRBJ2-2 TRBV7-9 CASSFPGNANTGELFF TGTGCCAGCAGCTTTCCGGGGAACGCGAACACCGGGGAGCTGTTTTTT
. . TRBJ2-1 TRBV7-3 CASSFDRGSYNEQFF TGTGCCAGCAGCTTTGATCGGGGGTCCTACAATGAGCAGTTCTTC
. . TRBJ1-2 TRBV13 CASSLRGPHGYGYTF TGTGCCAGCAGCCTCAGGGGCCCCCACGGCTATGGCTACACCTTC
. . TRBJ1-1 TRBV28 CASIEGTMNTEAFF TGTGCCAGCATAGAGGGGACTATGAACACTGAAGCTTTCTTT
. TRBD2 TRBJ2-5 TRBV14 CASSPSGVVHFMTQYF TGTGCCAGCAGCCCCAGCGGGGTGGTCCATTTTATGACCCAGTACTTC
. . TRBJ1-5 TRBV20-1 CSASSGSTPQHF TGCAGTGCTAGTAGTGGTAGTACCCCTCAGCATTTT
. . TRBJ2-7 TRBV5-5 CASSPSPLRYEQYF TGTGCCAGCAGTCCAAGCCCGCTCCGCTACGAGCAGTACTTC
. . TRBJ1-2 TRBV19 CASSIYSYGYTF TGTGCCAGTAGTATATACAGCTATGGCTACACCTTC
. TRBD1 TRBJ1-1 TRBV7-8 CASSLKGQGIVNTEAFF TGTGCCAGCAGCTTAAAGGGACAGGGAATAGTGAACACTGAAGCTTTCTTT
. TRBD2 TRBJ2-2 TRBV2 CASRKNRGGNTGELFF TGTGCCAGCAGAAAAAATCGGGGGGGCAACACCGGGGAGCTGTTTTTT
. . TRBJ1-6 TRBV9 CASSVAAGLSSYNSPLHF TGTGCCAGCAGCGTAGCGGCGGGATTAAGCTCCTATAATTCACCCCTCCACTTT
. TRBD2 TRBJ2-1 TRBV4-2 CASSPRGGGAVYEQFF TGTGCCAGCAGCCCTCGCGGCGGGGGGGCCGTATATGAGCAGTTCTTC
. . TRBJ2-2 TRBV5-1 CASSLGTLHTGELFF TGCGCCAGCAGCTTGGGGACACTCCATACCGGGGAGCTGTTTTTT
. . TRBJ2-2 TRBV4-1 CASSQDPPGRTGELFF TGCGCCAGCAGCCAAGATCCCCCGGGGAGGACCGGGGAGCTGTTTTTT
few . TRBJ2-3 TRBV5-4 CASSPKQGTWTDTQYF TGTGCCAGCAGTCCGAAACAGGGAACTTGGACAGATACGCAGTATTTT
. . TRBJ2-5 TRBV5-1 CASSLGLQETQYF TGCGCCAGCAGTTTAGGACTGCAAGAGACCCAGTACTTC
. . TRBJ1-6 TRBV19 CASSIMAGENSPLHF TGTGCCAGTAGTATAATGGCAGGGGAGAATTCACCCCTCCACTTT
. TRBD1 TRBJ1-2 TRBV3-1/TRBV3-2 CASSQGGQGNGYTF TGTGCCAGCAGCCAAGGCGGACAGGGAAATGGCTACACCTTC
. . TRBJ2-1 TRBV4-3 CASSQERGNEQFF TGCGCCAGCAGCCAAGAGCGGGGCAATGAGCAGTTCTTC
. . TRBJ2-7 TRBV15 CATSRQVPGLIYEQYF TGTGCCACCAGCAGACAAGTACCGGGACTGATCTACGAGCAGTACTTC
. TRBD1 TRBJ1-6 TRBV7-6 CASSLTGALGNSPLHF TGTGCCAGCAGCTTAACAGGGGCTTTGGGTAATTCACCCCTCCACTTT
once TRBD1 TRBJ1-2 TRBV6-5 CASRRQGARYGYTF TGTGCCAGCAGACGACAGGGGGCGCGTTATGGCTACACCTTC
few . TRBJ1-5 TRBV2 CASSDFGGYSNQPQHF TGTGCCAGCAGTGACTTCGGGGGATATAGCAATCAGCCCCAGCATTTT
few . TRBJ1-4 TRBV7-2 CASSAYGFGRNEKLFF TGTGCCAGCAGCGCCTATGGTTTCGGTAGAAATGAAAAACTGTTTTTT
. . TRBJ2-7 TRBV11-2 CASSLPSGSYEQYF TGTGCCAGCAGCTTACCGTCAGGATCCTACGAGCAGTACTTC
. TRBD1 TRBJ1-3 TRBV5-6 CASSPTGSGNTIYF TGTGCCAGCAGCCCGACAGGGTCCGGAAACACCATATATTTT
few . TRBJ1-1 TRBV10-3 CAMSGLANTEAFF TGTGCCATGTCGGGTTTGGCGAACACTGAAGCTTTCTTT
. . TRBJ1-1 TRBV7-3 CASSQGTANTEAFF TGTGCCAGCAGCCAGGGGACGGCAAACACTGAAGCTTTCTTT
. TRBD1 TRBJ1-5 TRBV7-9 CASSGWDSATGPQHF TGTGCCAGCAGCGGATGGGACAGCGCCACAGGGCCCCAGCATTTT
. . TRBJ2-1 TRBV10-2 CASSGQGYYNEQFF TGCGCCAGCAGTGGGCAGGGTTACTACAATGAGCAGTTCTTC